The present T cell receptor beta chain was sequenced within a study of OX40 agonist ivuxolimab in advanced cancers. The CDR3 is 15 residues long. Germline V gives CDR1 MNHNY, CDR2 SVGAGI (reference sequence). Trimming took off 5 bases at V and 2 bases at J, with 10 bases between the two ends. TCRdb's copy holds only in-frame clones and misses some; the assay was immunoSEQ multiplex PCR. The sample contains roughly 79,000 clones, approximately 84% of which appear only once. The sampling schedule covered blood at baseline, cycle 4 day 1, and cycle 7 day 1. The source material was CD4+ or CD8+ T cells sorted from blood, sampled in a trial of the OX40 agonist ivuxolimab. This chain uses TRBV6-6 with TRBJ2-6; no definite D call. This TCR derives from an adult with an advanced solid tumor such as melanoma, head and neck, liver or kidney cancer. The CDR3 DNA is TGTGCCAGCAGTCTAACGGCTCCTGGGGCCAACGTCCTGACTTTC. This codes for CASSLTAPGANVLTF.